Detailed here is one T cell receptor beta chain. This sample was taken from a study of blood T cell repertoires in COVID-19. Seattle's enrolled individuals joined amid active infection and were then monitored longitudinally. Germline CDR1 MNHEY, CDR2 SMNVEV (reference sequence). The CDR3 runs 17 residues. The ends were cut back, 7 bases at V and 0 bases at J, with 20 bases in the middle. Authors' methods: Nucleated cell counts were estimated from reference gene primer amplification. Only in-frame clones appear in the TCRdb table, and some are missing; sequencing was by immunoSEQ multiplex PCR. The V and J calls and the clone size are those of that table, but D and trimming were determined from the DNA. Here the sample spans more than 300,000 clones, about 90% being singletons.

The sequencing sample was made of peripheral blood. V and J are TRBV27 and TRBJ2-3; tentative D call: TRBD2 (5 bases). The receptor comes from a woman between 45 and 65 years old with COVID-19, enrolled during active disease. The CDR3 sequence is CASTLVGSGYSTDTQYF. CDR3 in DNA: TGTGCCAGCACCCTGGTGGGGAGCGGATATAGCACAGATACGCAGTATTTT.